This T cell receptor (beta chain) emerged from a study of T-cell reconstitution after alpha-beta-depleted transplantation in children (dated by TCRdb to about 2016). About the full investigation: Using TCR repertoire profiling, the study quantitatively followed how T-cell immune reconstitution unfolded in children after TCRalphabeta/CD19-depleted allogeneic hematopoietic cell transplantation.

The library relied on PCR. The sample was run on an Illumina HiSeq 2500. TCR library preparation used molecular barcoding, with unique molecular identifiers applied to normalize quantification of the TCRbeta repertoire. TCRdb reprocessing: public reads trimmed at Q25 with fastp, clones called with MiXCR, in-frame beta chains kept. Rows are unified per CDR3 protein, each entry keeping the most common DNA and genes. The sample table contains 600,000 to 700,000 distinct CDR3 sequences; only one count was recorded for 16% of them. The top ten clonotypes cover over 0.95% of the sample. In the case of this clonotype: This clone's antigen is unknown. No base quality information exists; no much larger clone differs at one position.

The source is a human donor who donated a stem cell graft to a child with acute myeloid leukemia. The specimen comprised PBMCs from the stem cell graft donor, sampled from the stem cell graft.

The DNA is TGTGCCTGGACCCACGGTGGCCACGAGCAGTACTTC. Translated, it reads CAWTHGGHEQYF. The chain is assembled from TRBV30 and TRBJ2-7; no D gene can be assigned with confidence. CDR1 and CDR2, per the germline V gene (reference sequence), are GTSNPN and SVGIG. The CDR3, cysteine through phenylalanine, is 12 amino acids long. Left in the record is the CDR3 DNA by itself, 36 bases read in frame from the first base. Trimming at the junction amounts to 4 bases on V and 5 bases on J, and the germline ends lie 12 bases apart.